Each of the 28 T cell receptor beta chains below was sequenced from the same sample in a study of identical twins. Each CDR3 protein is one row after TCRdb ran MiXCR on the 5' RACE reads. The sample contains around 1.7 million distinct CDR3 sequences, about 32% of which appear only once. The sample was cord blood. These receptors originate from a newborn girl in good health.

Only a few counts were recorded for this clonotype. The rearrangement joins TRBV3-1 to TRBJ2-5; the match to TRBD2 covers 10 bases. This CDR3 has 14 residues. Germline CDR1 is LGHDT and CDR2 is YNNKEL (reference sequence). V shed 0 bases, J shed 12 bases, and the junction held 7 bases outside the gene matches. In nucleotides, the CDR3 is TGTGCCAGCAGCCAAGATAGTAGCGGGAGGCGGGAGTACTTC. It specifies CASSQDSSGRREYF.

For this clonotype: This may be a read error, as it is one base from a much larger clone. The chain is built from TRBV10-3 and TRBJ2-7; D is uncertain. With 2 bases removed from V and 6 bases from J, the gap between germline ends came to 5 bases. The CDR3 runs 11 residues. Germline CDR1 is ENHRY and CDR2 is SYGVKD. The CDR3 reads CAISEPGEQYF. The CDR3 nucleotides are TGTGCCATCAGTGAGCCAGGCGAGCAGTACTTC.

The CDR3 DNA reads as TGCGCCAGCAGCTACCTAGCGGGCCGCACAGATACGCAGTATTTT. Protein: CASSYLAGRTDTQYF. The chain links TRBV5-1 to TRBJ2-3; 8 nucleotides match TRBD2. The trim removed 3 bases at V and 1 base at J, leaving 4 bases unmatched. The CDR3 is 15 residues long. Germline V lookup: CDR1 SGHRS, CDR2 YFSETQ.

The chain employs TRBV5-1 and TRBJ2-3, with a tentative D call TRBD1 (5 bases). The CDR3 length is 15 residues. Germline values: CDR1 SGHRS, CDR2 YFSETQ. The V gene lost 0 bases and the J gene lost 6 bases, with 14 bases spanning the gap. The CDR3 region is CASSLDWAGIDTQYF. CDR3 nucleotide sequence: TGCGCCAGCAGCTTGGATTGGGCAGGGATTGATACGCAGTATTTT.

A few counts support this clonotype. The chain has TRBV15 and TRBJ1-1; D ambiguous. Deletions cut 0 bases from V and 9 bases from J, with 11 bases between. Germline V gene sequence: CDR1 LNHNV, CDR2 YYDKDF (reference sequence). The CDR3 covers 13 residues. This chain's CDR3 is CATSRDPERKAFF. The DNA for the CDR3 is TGTGCCACCAGCAGAGATCCCGAGAGAAAAGCTTTCTTT.

This clonotype was observed many times. J is TRBJ2-5 and V is TRBV27; D is perhaps TRBD2 (6 bases). Trimming removed 3 bases from V and 5 bases from J, with 16 bases in between. The length of the CDR3 is 15 residues. The germline V gene has CDR1 MNHEY and CDR2 SMNVEV (reference sequence). The CDR3 region is CASSLVAGMSETQYF. DNA of the CDR3: TGTGCCAGCAGTTTGGTGGCGGGGATGAGTGAGACCCAGTACTTC.

The J gene is TRBJ2-7, the V gene TRBV20-1, with 7 bases aligning to TRBD1. CDR1 and CDR2 (germline): DFQATT, SNEGSKA (reference sequence). The CDR3 runs to 13 residues. V was clipped by 3 bases and J by 2 bases; unmatched bases: 4. The CDR3 loop reads CSASSGQPYEQYF. The CDR3 nucleotides read TGCAGTGCTAGTTCGGGACAGCCCTACGAGCAGTACTTC.

The rearrangement joins TRBV11-2 to TRBJ2-7; D is undetermined. The germline V gene has CDR1 SGHAT and CDR2 FQNNGV. Trimming pared 0 bases from V and 2 bases from J, leaving 14 bases between. The CDR3 spans 16 residues. The CDR3 is CASSLDLASGTYEQYF. CDR3 DNA sequence: TGTGCCAGCAGCTTAGACTTAGCCTCGGGCACCTACGAGCAGTACTTC.

This clonotype was seen only a few times. V is TRBV10-3 and J is TRBJ2-7, with 11 bases fitting TRBD2. The V segment lost 6 bases and the J segment 2 bases; nucleotides outside the gene matches: 9. This CDR3 is built from 16 residues. CDR1 and CDR2 from the germline V gene are ENHRY and SYGVKD. CDR3 sequence: CAIRRGTSGKTYEQYF. Written as DNA, the CDR3 is TGTGCCATCAGGAGGGGGACTAGCGGAAAGACCTACGAGCAGTACTTC.

The table lists this clonotype with a few counts. The chain couples TRBV29-1 to TRBJ1-1, with D possibly being TRBD1 (6 bases). The CDR3 has 12 amino acids. Per the germline V gene, CDR1 is SQVTM and CDR2 is ANQGSEA. V lost 4 bases and J lost 4, with 10 bases in between. CDR3 protein: CSVGGAVTEAFF. The CDR3 DNA follows: TGCAGCGTTGGGGGGGCCGTCACTGAAGCTTTCTTT. Full variable domain (outside the CDR3, taken from reference TRBV29-1 and TRBJ1-1): SAVISQKPSRDICQRGTSLTIQCQVDSQVTMMFWYRQQPGQSLTLIATANQGSEATYESGFVIDKFPISRPNLTFSTLTVSNMSPEDSSIYLCSVGGAVTEAFFGQGTRLTVV.

The chain joins TRBV5-1 to TRBJ1-2; 12 bases line up with TRBD1. CDR1 is SGHRS, CDR2 YFSETQ, per germline. The CDR3 consists of 17 residues. J gave up 6 bases and V 0 bases, and 9 bases lay outside the gene matches. This chain's CDR3 is CASSLAGTGGEGDGYTF. In nucleotides, the CDR3 is TGCGCCAGCAGCTTGGCCGGGACAGGGGGCGAAGGTGATGGCTACACCTTC.

This clonotype was counted a few times. The chain recombines TRBV29-1 with TRBJ1-2; TRBD1 matches at 11 bases. CDR1 and CDR2 (germline): SQVTM, ANQGSEA. The CDR3 is 13 residues long. V trimming: 8 bases; J trimming: 4 bases; junction bases outside the gene matches: 6. The CDR3 region is CSIGTGGSYGYTF. The DNA for the CDR3 is TGCAGCATAGGGACAGGGGGGAGCTATGGCTACACCTTC. Together with reference TRBV29-1 and TRBJ1-2, the CDR3 gives the full variable domain: SAVISQKPSRDICQRGTSLTIQCQVDSQVTMMFWYRQQPGQSLTLIATANQGSEATYESGFVIDKFPISRPNLTFSTLTVSNMSPEDSSIYLCSIGTGGSYGYTFGSGTRLTVV.

This clonotype showed up just a few times. The chain carries TRBV5-1 and TRBJ2-4, with TRBD1 identical over 10 bases. TRBJ2-7 matches the DNA end more closely, so the J call is doubtful. There are 16 residues in the CDR3. The germline gives CDR1 SGHRS, CDR2 YFSETQ. The CDR3 coding sequence is TGCGCCAGCAGCTTGGTGGGACAGGGGTCCACCTACGAGCAGTACTTC. Its protein product is CASSLVGQGSTYEQYF.

This rearrangement joins TRBV6-1 to TRBJ1-5; D is uncertain. Germline assignment: CDR1 MNHNS and CDR2 SASEGT. V was shortened by 8 bases and J by 15 bases, with 17 bases between the two germline ends. This CDR3 comprises 11 residues. CDR3 sequence reads: CASFQVGGWHF. For the CDR3, the DNA is TGTGCCAGCTTCCAGGTGGGAGGGTGGCATTTT.

The chain joins TRBV3-1 to TRBJ1-6; perhaps TRBD1 as D (6 bases). V lost 2 bases and J lost 5, with 7 bases in between. The CDR3 runs to 14 residues. Germline V gene sequence: CDR1 LGHDT, CDR2 YNNKEL (reference sequence). The CDR3 loop is CASSQRQDNSPLHF. CDR3 in DNA: TGTGCCAGCAGCCAACGACAGGATAATTCACCCCTCCACTTT.

The chain links TRBV13 to TRBJ1-4; unclear D gene. The CDR3 has 15 amino acids. The germline gives CDR1 PRHDT, CDR2 FYEKMQ (reference sequence). V lost 5 bases and J 8 bases, leaving 18 bases between the germline ends. The CDR3: CASSPYIAGGEKLFF. CDR3 in DNA: TGTGCCAGCAGCCCTTACATCGCCGGCGGGGAAAAACTGTTTTTT.

As DNA, the CDR3 is TGTGCCAGCAGTTTACCGGGACTAGGCCCCTACAATGAGCAGTTCTTC. Translating gives CASSLPGLGPYNEQFF. The chain employs TRBV28 and TRBJ2-1, with 8 positions matching TRBD2. The V segment lost 2 bases and the J segment 2 bases; nucleotides outside the gene matches: 5. Per the germline V gene, CDR1 is MDHEN and CDR2 is SYDVKM. The CDR3 consists of 16 residues.

This clonotype showed up just a few times. CDR3 DNA: TGTGCCAGCTCAGGGACGGAAAGCACAGATACGCAGTATTTT. It translates to CASSGTESTDTQYF. The rearrangement uses TRBV18 and TRBJ2-3; tentatively, D is TRBD1 or TRBD2 (5 bases each). The CDR3 extends over 14 amino acids. From germline, CDR1 is KGHSH and CDR2 LQKENI. V lost 5 bases and J 0 bases, leaving 9 bases between the germline ends.

The V call is TRBV5-5, the J call TRBJ1-2; maybe TRBD1 (6 bases). Germline V gene lookup returns CDR1 SGHKS and CDR2 YYEKEE (reference sequence). V was clipped by 4 bases and J by 2 bases, with 15 bases between them. CDR3 length: 15 amino acids. CDR3 DNA sequence: TGTGCCAGCAGCGTGGAAGGACAGCCAAACTATGGCTACACCTTC. This gives the protein CASSVEGQPNYGYTF.

The rearrangement links TRBV27 to TRBJ2-5; TRBD1 matches at 7 bases. With V trimmed by 3 bases and J by 11 bases, 15 bases remained unmatched. CDR1 MNHEY and CDR2 SMNVEV come from the germline V gene (reference sequence). The CDR3 has 15 residues. The CDR3 reads CASSLVWDRNNEQYF. CDR3 sequence (DNA): TGTGCCAGCAGTTTGGTTTGGGACAGAAACAATGAGCAGTACTTC.

For this clonotype: A much larger clone sits a single nucleotide away, making a read error possible. This sequence joins TRBV11-2 and TRBJ2-1; a possible D gene is TRBD2 (6 bases). The end of the DNA is better explained by TRBJ2-7, so the J call may be wrong. CDR3 length: 17 amino acids. CDR1 is SGHAT and CDR2 is FQNNGV in the germline V gene. CDR3: CASSLDRGLGSYNEQYF. CDR3 bases: TGTGCCAGCAGCCTAGATAGGGGACTCGGCTCCTACAATGAGCAGTACTTC.

There are a few counts of this clonotype. The CDR3 sequence: CASQLIPSEQFF. CDR3 in DNA: TGTGCCAGTCAACTAATCCCCAGTGAGCAGTTCTTC. The chain combines TRBV6-1 with TRBJ2-1; no reliable D call. The length of the CDR3 is 12 residues. The V gene lost 9 bases and the J gene lost 9 bases, with 15 bases spanning the gap. CDR1 and CDR2 (germline): MNHNS, SASEGT.

This clonotype was seen a handful of times. The chain couples TRBV5-1 to TRBJ2-1, with D maybe TRBD2 (6 bases). CDR1 is SGHRS and CDR2 is YFSETQ in the germline V gene. The CDR3 has 15 amino acids. V was trimmed by 2 bases and J by 8 bases, leaving 17 bases between them. CDR3 protein: CASSFVGQGGHEQFF. CDR3 sequence (DNA): TGCGCCAGCAGCTTTGTGGGCCAGGGAGGCCATGAGCAGTTCTTC.

This clonotype has just a few counts. The V call is TRBV25-1, the J call TRBJ2-2; D is uncertain. Germline CDR1 reads MGHDK; CDR2 reads SYGVNS. The V end lost 3 bases, the J end lost 5 bases, and 22 bases lay between the germline ends. The CDR3 covers 18 residues. CDR3 bases: TGTGCCAGCAGTGAGGTTTCGTATGCGGTCGGCCAGACCGGGGAGCTGTTTTTT. This gives the protein CASSEVSYAVGQTGELFF.

A few counts support this clonotype. V gene TRBV2 combines with J gene TRBJ1-5, with D possibly being TRBD1 (6 bases). This CDR3 comprises 15 residues. V dropped 6 bases and J dropped 1 base, with 13 bases sitting between them. Germline assignment: CDR1 SNHLY and CDR2 FYNNEI. The chain's CDR3 is CASRVRGGSNQPQHF. DNA of the CDR3: TGTGCCAGCAGAGTAAGGGGGGGAAGCAATCAGCCCCAGCATTTT.

The V gene is TRBV24-1, the J gene TRBJ2-7, with TRBD1 identical over 8 bases. After removal of 6 bases from V and 0 bases from J, the junction contained 6 bases not matched to a gene. CDR1 and CDR2 (germline): KGHDR, SFDVKD. CDR3 length: 15 residues. The CDR3 region is CATSNGGTGSYEQYF. CDR3 nucleotides: TGTGCCACCAGTAATGGTGGGACAGGCTCCTACGAGCAGTACTTC.

This sequence joins TRBV7-9 and TRBJ1-5; D uncertain. Trimming took off 8 bases at V and 6 bases at J, with 11 bases between the two ends. This CDR3 is 12 amino acids long. The V gene's germline CDR1 is SEHNR and CDR2 FQNEAQ (reference sequence). The CDR3 loop reads CASADGSQPQHF. The DNA for the CDR3 is TGTGCCAGCGCAGATGGAAGTCAGCCCCAGCATTTT.

The rearrangement uses TRBV4-1 and TRBJ2-1; 13 nucleotides align to TRBD2. The CDR3 is 16 amino acids. Germline V gene data show CDR1 as MGHRA and CDR2 as YSYEKL. After removal of 1 base from V and 9 bases from J, the junction contained 6 bases not matched to a gene. The CDR3 here is CASSQGTSGRVGEQFF. DNA of the CDR3: TGCGCCAGCAGCCAAGGGACTAGCGGGAGAGTGGGTGAGCAGTTCTTC.